This T cell receptor (beta chain) was recorded in a study of cytomegalovirus exposure and HLA in healthy donors (dated by TCRdb to 2016 to 2017). Turning to the overall study: According to an earlier analysis of 550 to 750 of the donors, 150 million to 200 million T cells yielded 100 million or so unique TCR beta sequences and 276 Gb of sequence data. An early release covering some 640 HLA-typed donors comprised about 320 gigabases of sequencing data and roughly 85 million unique TCR sequences. Several DR-DQ haplotypes were treated as single units for association and clustering because of strong linkage in the cohort. High-throughput TCR immunosequencing, statistical association of individual TCRs with disease status, and machine learning were combined to predict cytomegalovirus infection status. A later analysis re-examined previously published TCR beta repertoires from more than 550 donors and added high-resolution HLA genotyping to investigate patterns of TCR occurrence. The study aimed to test whether cataloging public T cell receptors could reveal signatures of past pathogen exposure. Every repertoire in the discovery cohort had been generated on one and the same sequencing platform. Typing coverage differed by locus: A, B, C, DRB1 and DQB1 were typed in about 620-630 donors, DQA1 in 500 to 550, DPA1 in over 600, and DPB1 in roughly 450. Of the approximately 400 genotyped donors, roughly 80% were placed in the genetic ancestry cluster associated with self-reported Caucasian donors. Both class I and class II loci were covered by HLA typing, at four-digit resolution. In addition to the first cohort of roughly 700 subjects, a separate validation cohort of 130 or so different subjects was used. In an earlier analysis of roughly 540 of the donors, high-throughput TCR beta sequencing was used to judge whether each TCR beta V gene segment behaved as functional or pseudogenic. The later analysis used no new phenotypic data to find candidate immune exposures, relying instead on TCR beta sequences and their occurrence across donors. Alongside the repertoire data, information on donor age, sex, ethnicity and CMV serostatus was compiled. Using immunosequencing, the study profiled T cell repertoires from roughly 650 subjects and related those repertoires to cytomegalovirus serostatus. On average, around 230,000 unique TCR beta nucleotide sequences were sequenced per donor among a few hundred genotyped donors of the cohort, with around 19% of those sequences being non-productive. A later genetic analysis used genome-wide SNP genotypes for about 60% of the roughly 700 donors, treating that subset as a discovery cohort.

Between the V and J ends, shortened by 7 bases and 5 bases respectively, the junction contains 14 bases. According to the germline V gene, CDR1 reads ENHRY and CDR2 reads SYGVKD. The CDR3 has 13 amino acids, counting the end cysteine and phenylalanine. The only DNA kept is the CDR3, 39 bases in frame from the first base. The cohort consisted of 666 healthy bone marrow donors. Cohort members were all nominally healthy when sampled, although unrecorded immune exposures were likely present. The donor was CMV seronegative and was included in the group of around 320 seronegative cohort members. Every donor gave a peripheral blood sample, and the peripheral blood mononuclear cells from that sample were used for TCR beta sequencing. The Qiagen DNeasy Blood Extraction Kit was used to extract genomic DNA from the blood cell samples. Comments on this clone: What antigen it recognizes has not been identified. Nothing much larger sits one base from this clone, and base qualities are not available.

The full study reports these points: In vitro tests confirmed that three of the cytomegalovirus-associated TCR beta chains recognize cytomegalovirus antigens. A later analysis reported that several top co-occurrence clusters appeared linked to parvovirus B19, influenza, CMV and Epstein-Barr virus. The only immune exposure information available for the cohort was CMV serostatus. A cluster of highly shared sequence variants was judged likely to be a technical artifact of the sequencing pipeline. The classifier was reported to diagnose cytomegalovirus status with high specificity and sensitivity in both the original cohort and the validation cohort. Compared with the 666-donor mean, donors in an Asian-associated ancestry cluster had fewer N-insertions in productive TCRs, according to a later genetic analysis. Seventeen rarely observed V segments, including chromosome 9 orphons, were excluded from the earlier analysis of approximately 500 of the donors because counts were too low. In an earlier analysis of over 550 of the donors, most TCR beta V segments were observed in productive rearrangements about 87% or about 30% of the time, broadly matching IMGT annotations. The study gave a list of 150 to 200 TCR beta chains associated with cytomegalovirus. The 87-base-pair reads could not distinguish some IMGT-functional V segments, including TRBV6-2 and TRBV6-3, so those segments were excluded. The cohort was sequenced for TCR beta chains only, and without alpha or paired-chain data the features that could be detected were limited. HLA typing was unavailable for some donors at each locus, so association tests used only the typed subset. Sequencing depth was assumed to be roughly uniform across donors in the presence/absence analyses, though that assumption may not hold. A further reported finding was that TCR beta sequences accurately predicted the HLA-A and HLA-B alleles for most subjects in the first cohort. Most TCR sequences were observed very rarely across donors, whereas some public TCRs were present in many individuals. In a later analysis, the rate of TCR association differed among HLA loci, with DRB1 alleles having the most associated TCRs and HLA-C alleles having the fewest. A later analysis found that HLA-associated TCR beta chains were more clonally expanded and had lower generation probabilities than equally common non-associated chains. A later analysis found that most CMV-associated TCR beta chains appeared HLA-restricted, with HLA associations seemingly driven largely by CMV exposure. Strong co-occurrence of HLA alleles, especially DR and DQ, made assigning TCR associations to individual alleles difficult. According to the authors, the approach could potentially be generalized to other disease states and immunological phenotypes. A later analysis associated about 18,000 TCR beta sequences with specific HLA alleles at a false discovery rate of 0.05. Linkage disequilibrium might explain the correlated functional status among segregating V segments, but an unknown experimental factor could not be ruled out. V-gene and J-gene trimming of TCR beta chains was associated with a missense DCLRE1C variant in a later genetic analysis, and the association was replicated in an independent cohort.

The library was made by the immunoSEQ multiplex PCR assay. For the multiplex PCR, a mixture combining 60 forward primers for TCR Vbeta segments and 13 reverse primers for TCR Jbeta segments was used. Amplification of the CDR3 region of rearranged TCR beta genes was performed with a multiplex PCR assay on genomic DNA. The Illumina HiSeq System was used to sequence the amplified TCR beta libraries as 87-base-pair reads. The original pipeline was this. Across the 600 to 700 repertoires, a later analysis counted tens of millions of unique TCR beta chains, roughly 11 million of which were shared by at least two donors. Raw reads were error-corrected and collapsed into unique sequences by a nearest-neighbor algorithm in which closely related sequences were merged to remove PCR and sequencing errors. To assign V, D and J gene segments, CDR3 sequences were aligned to IMGT reference sequences. Each retained sequence needed at least a six-nucleotide match to both a V gene segment and a J gene segment. Rearrangements were classified as productive when the CDR3 lacked stop codons and remained in frame with V and J, and all other rearrangements were classified as non-productive. CDR3 was defined by IMGT convention, running from the second conserved V-encoded cysteine to the conserved J-encoded phenylalanine. The earlier analysis of about 590 of the donors excluded sequences that lacked an unambiguous match to a single V gene segment. An earlier analysis of 500 to 600 of the donors classified V segments as functional when productive rearrangements were above 56.7% and as segregating when the standard deviation between donors was above 5%. To diagnose cytomegalovirus status from the catalog of TCR beta chain sequences, a statistical classification framework was built. In a later analysis, V and J genes were assigned by comparing TCR nucleotide sequences against IMGT/GENE-DB human TR gene sequences. Using the TCRdist pipeline, a later analysis assigned CDR3 sequences along with most-parsimonious VDJ recombination scenarios. In a later analysis, every TCR beta chain was defined by the combination of its CDR3 amino acid sequence and its V-gene family, and reads without a unique V-gene family were dropped. As a way to deal with suspected cross-contamination and a sequencing artifact, a later analysis dropped roughly 620 nucleotide sequences that were highly shared and had low generation probability. In a later analysis, a clonal expansion index for each public chain was calculated from normalized within-repertoire ranks of inferred template counts. Generation probabilities in a later analysis came from a VDJ recombination model fitted to out-of-frame rearrangements, and those results were checked against IGoR. Hypergeometric tests were used in a later analysis to score TCR-TCR, TCR-HLA and TCR-CMV co-occurrence, with a repertoire-size bias correction applied to the TCR pairs. To estimate false discovery rates, a later analysis permuted the HLA or CMV assignments 20 times. In a later analysis, co-occurring TCRs were grouped using DBSCAN, with TCRdist sequence similarity added in when clustering inside HLA-allele-positive subsets. Repertoires with fewer than 30,000 or more than 120,000 public chains, plus five repertoires with anomalous nucleotide sharing, were excluded from co-occurrence clustering. TCRdb's version of the immuneACCESS table is confined to in-frame rearrangements and falls short of the full clone set. An unresolved V gene accounts for under half of the shortfall where checked; the remainder is of unknown origin. V, J and clone size are taken as reported in that table, and D and trimming were inferred from the DNA itself. This sample has around 140,000 clones in its table, and approximately 87% of those were observed once. The ten biggest clones cover 4% to 6.5% of the sample.

Sequencing was carried out using PBMCs. The chain uses TRBV10-3 and TRBJ1-1; TRBD1 is possibly the D segment (6 matching bases). This TCR was sampled from a woman aged 25 to 39 in good health and CMV-seronegative. For the CDR3, the sequence is CAINLNRETEAFF. Here is the DNA: TGTGCCATCAACCTTAACAGGGAGACTGAAGCTTTCTTT.